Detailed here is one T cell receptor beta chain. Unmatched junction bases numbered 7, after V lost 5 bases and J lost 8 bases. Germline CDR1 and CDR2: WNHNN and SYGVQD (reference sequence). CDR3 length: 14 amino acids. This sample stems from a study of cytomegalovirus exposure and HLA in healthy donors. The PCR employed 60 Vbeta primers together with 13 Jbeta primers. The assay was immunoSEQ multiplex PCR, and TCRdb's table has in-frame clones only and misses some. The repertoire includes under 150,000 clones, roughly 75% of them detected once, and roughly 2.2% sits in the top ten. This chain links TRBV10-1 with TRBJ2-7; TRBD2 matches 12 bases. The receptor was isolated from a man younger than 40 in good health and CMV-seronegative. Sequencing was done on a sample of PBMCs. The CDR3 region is CASSRTSGIDKQYF. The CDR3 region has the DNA TGCGCCAGCAGTAGGACTAGCGGGATCGACAAGCAGTACTTC.